This T cell receptor (beta chain) was documented in a study of T cell changes during pregnancy in multiple sclerosis. The CDR3 loop spans 11 amino acids. With 5 bases removed from V and 2 bases from J, the gap between germline ends came to 3 bases. Germline V gene sequence: CDR1 SEHNR, CDR2 FQNEAQ (reference sequence). TCRdb keeps only in-frame clones here, not all; method: immunoSEQ multiplex PCR. The top ten clones hold over 1.1% of a sample with fewer than 75,000 clones, about nine tenths of them seen once. The rearrangement links TRBV7-9 to TRBJ1-2, with unresolved D. The input for sequencing was peripheral blood, taken in the second trimester of pregnancy. This TCR came from a female donor with multiple sclerosis, enrolled in a pregnancy study. The chain's CDR3 is CASSLNYGYTF. CDR3 coding DNA: TGTGCCAGCAGCCTGAACTATGGCTACACCTTC.